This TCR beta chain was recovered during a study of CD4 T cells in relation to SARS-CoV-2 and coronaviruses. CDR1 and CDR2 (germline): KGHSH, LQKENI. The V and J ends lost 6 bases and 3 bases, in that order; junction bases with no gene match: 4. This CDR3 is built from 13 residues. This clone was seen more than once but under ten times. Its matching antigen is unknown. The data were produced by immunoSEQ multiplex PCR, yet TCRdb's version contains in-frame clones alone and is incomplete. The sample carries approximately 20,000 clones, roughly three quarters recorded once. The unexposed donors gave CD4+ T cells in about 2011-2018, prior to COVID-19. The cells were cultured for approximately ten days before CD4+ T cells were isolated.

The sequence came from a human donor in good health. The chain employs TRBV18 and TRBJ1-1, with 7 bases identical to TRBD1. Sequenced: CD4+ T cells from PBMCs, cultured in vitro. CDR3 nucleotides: TGTGCCAGCTCCGAACAGGGGTACACTGAAGCTTTCTTT. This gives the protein CASSEQGYTEAFF.